This T cell receptor (beta chain) stems from a study of blood T cell repertoires in COVID-19 (dated by TCRdb to 2019 to 2021). For context, the study as a whole: Samples from collaborators originated in the United States, Italy and Spain and spanned both the acute and convalescent phases of COVID-19. The material from the prospective study consisted of cDNA or gDNA derived from T cells, B-cell-depleted T cells, or PBMCs. Subjects who had been exposed to COVID-19, were actively infected with it, or had recovered from it provided the deeply sampled blood TCRbeta repertoires that made up the dataset. The repertoires were made available in a free public database intended to serve as a resource for research on the immune response to SARS-CoV-2. Samples were obtained from the ongoing ImmuneRACE study (first 160 participants) and from 1,254 subjects provided by 6 global collaborators. A de-identified subject ID, COVID-19 status, age in years and sex were almost always included in the sample metadata. Where HLA class I and class II types were available, the types were taken from metadata supplied by the sample provider, not from assay-based typing.

Notes on this clone: The target of this receptor is not known. There are no base qualities to consult, and no much larger clone falls within one base.

For CDR1 and CDR2, the germline V gene (reference sequence) lists SEHNR and FQNEAQ. The CDR3 runs 11 residues from the cysteine to the phenylalanine. Kept here is only the CDR3 DNA, which spans 33 bases and is read in frame from base 1. Deletion took 8 bases off V and 5 bases off J, with a span of 8 bases between the germline ends. TCRbeta CDR3 regions were amplified from genomic DNA using the immunoSEQ Assay, a bias-controlled multiplex PCR. Regarding the original processing steps: The number of nucleated cells in each sample was estimated from the amplification of reference gene primers within the assay. To quantify the absolute abundance of each unique TCRbeta CDR3 rearrangement, sequence reads were collapsed and filtered. For each sample, productive Simpson clonality was calculated by taking the square root of Simpson's diversity index across productive rearrangements. This immuneACCESS table, as held by TCRdb, lists in-frame sequences with V and J called but not all clones. Of the missing ones, under half trace to an unresolved V gene in checked studies; the others have no known cause. The V and J calls and clone size are taken from that table; D and trimming were inferred from the DNA. Here the sample has about 270,000 clones; around 82% occur a single time. Less than 4% of the sample belongs to the ten largest clones.

Collaborating institutions collected whole blood in K2EDTA tubes following their own protocols. Collaborator samples were shipped for TCRbeta analysis as frozen whole blood, isolated PBMCs, or DNA extracted from either sample type. On the study overall, not on this receptor specifically: The quantity of clinical and demographic metadata differed by source and by participant and was supplied without curation.

The receptor was derived from a woman aged 18-29 years with acute or convalescent COVID-19. Material: peripheral blood. The V and J genes are TRBV7-9 and TRBJ2-3, with the D gene too uncertain to name. The CDR3 reads as follows: CASRSGDTQYF. At the DNA level, the sequence is TGTGCCAGCCGGTCGGGAGATACGCAGTATTTT.